This T cell receptor (beta chain) was identified during a study of PD-1 blockade in classical Hodgkin lymphoma. Study-level findings and limits: Those starting nivolumab under 1 year post-ASCT were excluded.

Each patient's relapse followed autologous stem cell transplantation, and brentuximab vedotin exposure varied. TCRdb's table, derived via immunoSEQ multiplex PCR, lists solely in-frame clones and lacks some. Of 4,500 to 5,000 clones listed, around 61% were seen once; the top ten hold about 61%. A word on this clone: What it recognizes is unknown.

Germline-derived CDR1 and CDR2 are SGHAT and FQDESV (reference sequence). The V segment lost 6 bases and the J segment 3 bases; nucleotides outside the gene matches: 7. The CDR3 is made up of 15 amino acids. This chain joins TRBV11-1 and TRBJ2-5, with 10 bases matching TRBD1. This specimen consisted of peripheral blood mononuclear cells (PBMCs), obtained before the second cycle of nivolumab. The source is a human donor with classical Hodgkin lymphoma. CDR3 bases: TGTGCCAGCAGAAGAAAGACAGGGGGCAAAGAGACCCAGTACTTC. Its translation is CASRRKTGGKETQYF.